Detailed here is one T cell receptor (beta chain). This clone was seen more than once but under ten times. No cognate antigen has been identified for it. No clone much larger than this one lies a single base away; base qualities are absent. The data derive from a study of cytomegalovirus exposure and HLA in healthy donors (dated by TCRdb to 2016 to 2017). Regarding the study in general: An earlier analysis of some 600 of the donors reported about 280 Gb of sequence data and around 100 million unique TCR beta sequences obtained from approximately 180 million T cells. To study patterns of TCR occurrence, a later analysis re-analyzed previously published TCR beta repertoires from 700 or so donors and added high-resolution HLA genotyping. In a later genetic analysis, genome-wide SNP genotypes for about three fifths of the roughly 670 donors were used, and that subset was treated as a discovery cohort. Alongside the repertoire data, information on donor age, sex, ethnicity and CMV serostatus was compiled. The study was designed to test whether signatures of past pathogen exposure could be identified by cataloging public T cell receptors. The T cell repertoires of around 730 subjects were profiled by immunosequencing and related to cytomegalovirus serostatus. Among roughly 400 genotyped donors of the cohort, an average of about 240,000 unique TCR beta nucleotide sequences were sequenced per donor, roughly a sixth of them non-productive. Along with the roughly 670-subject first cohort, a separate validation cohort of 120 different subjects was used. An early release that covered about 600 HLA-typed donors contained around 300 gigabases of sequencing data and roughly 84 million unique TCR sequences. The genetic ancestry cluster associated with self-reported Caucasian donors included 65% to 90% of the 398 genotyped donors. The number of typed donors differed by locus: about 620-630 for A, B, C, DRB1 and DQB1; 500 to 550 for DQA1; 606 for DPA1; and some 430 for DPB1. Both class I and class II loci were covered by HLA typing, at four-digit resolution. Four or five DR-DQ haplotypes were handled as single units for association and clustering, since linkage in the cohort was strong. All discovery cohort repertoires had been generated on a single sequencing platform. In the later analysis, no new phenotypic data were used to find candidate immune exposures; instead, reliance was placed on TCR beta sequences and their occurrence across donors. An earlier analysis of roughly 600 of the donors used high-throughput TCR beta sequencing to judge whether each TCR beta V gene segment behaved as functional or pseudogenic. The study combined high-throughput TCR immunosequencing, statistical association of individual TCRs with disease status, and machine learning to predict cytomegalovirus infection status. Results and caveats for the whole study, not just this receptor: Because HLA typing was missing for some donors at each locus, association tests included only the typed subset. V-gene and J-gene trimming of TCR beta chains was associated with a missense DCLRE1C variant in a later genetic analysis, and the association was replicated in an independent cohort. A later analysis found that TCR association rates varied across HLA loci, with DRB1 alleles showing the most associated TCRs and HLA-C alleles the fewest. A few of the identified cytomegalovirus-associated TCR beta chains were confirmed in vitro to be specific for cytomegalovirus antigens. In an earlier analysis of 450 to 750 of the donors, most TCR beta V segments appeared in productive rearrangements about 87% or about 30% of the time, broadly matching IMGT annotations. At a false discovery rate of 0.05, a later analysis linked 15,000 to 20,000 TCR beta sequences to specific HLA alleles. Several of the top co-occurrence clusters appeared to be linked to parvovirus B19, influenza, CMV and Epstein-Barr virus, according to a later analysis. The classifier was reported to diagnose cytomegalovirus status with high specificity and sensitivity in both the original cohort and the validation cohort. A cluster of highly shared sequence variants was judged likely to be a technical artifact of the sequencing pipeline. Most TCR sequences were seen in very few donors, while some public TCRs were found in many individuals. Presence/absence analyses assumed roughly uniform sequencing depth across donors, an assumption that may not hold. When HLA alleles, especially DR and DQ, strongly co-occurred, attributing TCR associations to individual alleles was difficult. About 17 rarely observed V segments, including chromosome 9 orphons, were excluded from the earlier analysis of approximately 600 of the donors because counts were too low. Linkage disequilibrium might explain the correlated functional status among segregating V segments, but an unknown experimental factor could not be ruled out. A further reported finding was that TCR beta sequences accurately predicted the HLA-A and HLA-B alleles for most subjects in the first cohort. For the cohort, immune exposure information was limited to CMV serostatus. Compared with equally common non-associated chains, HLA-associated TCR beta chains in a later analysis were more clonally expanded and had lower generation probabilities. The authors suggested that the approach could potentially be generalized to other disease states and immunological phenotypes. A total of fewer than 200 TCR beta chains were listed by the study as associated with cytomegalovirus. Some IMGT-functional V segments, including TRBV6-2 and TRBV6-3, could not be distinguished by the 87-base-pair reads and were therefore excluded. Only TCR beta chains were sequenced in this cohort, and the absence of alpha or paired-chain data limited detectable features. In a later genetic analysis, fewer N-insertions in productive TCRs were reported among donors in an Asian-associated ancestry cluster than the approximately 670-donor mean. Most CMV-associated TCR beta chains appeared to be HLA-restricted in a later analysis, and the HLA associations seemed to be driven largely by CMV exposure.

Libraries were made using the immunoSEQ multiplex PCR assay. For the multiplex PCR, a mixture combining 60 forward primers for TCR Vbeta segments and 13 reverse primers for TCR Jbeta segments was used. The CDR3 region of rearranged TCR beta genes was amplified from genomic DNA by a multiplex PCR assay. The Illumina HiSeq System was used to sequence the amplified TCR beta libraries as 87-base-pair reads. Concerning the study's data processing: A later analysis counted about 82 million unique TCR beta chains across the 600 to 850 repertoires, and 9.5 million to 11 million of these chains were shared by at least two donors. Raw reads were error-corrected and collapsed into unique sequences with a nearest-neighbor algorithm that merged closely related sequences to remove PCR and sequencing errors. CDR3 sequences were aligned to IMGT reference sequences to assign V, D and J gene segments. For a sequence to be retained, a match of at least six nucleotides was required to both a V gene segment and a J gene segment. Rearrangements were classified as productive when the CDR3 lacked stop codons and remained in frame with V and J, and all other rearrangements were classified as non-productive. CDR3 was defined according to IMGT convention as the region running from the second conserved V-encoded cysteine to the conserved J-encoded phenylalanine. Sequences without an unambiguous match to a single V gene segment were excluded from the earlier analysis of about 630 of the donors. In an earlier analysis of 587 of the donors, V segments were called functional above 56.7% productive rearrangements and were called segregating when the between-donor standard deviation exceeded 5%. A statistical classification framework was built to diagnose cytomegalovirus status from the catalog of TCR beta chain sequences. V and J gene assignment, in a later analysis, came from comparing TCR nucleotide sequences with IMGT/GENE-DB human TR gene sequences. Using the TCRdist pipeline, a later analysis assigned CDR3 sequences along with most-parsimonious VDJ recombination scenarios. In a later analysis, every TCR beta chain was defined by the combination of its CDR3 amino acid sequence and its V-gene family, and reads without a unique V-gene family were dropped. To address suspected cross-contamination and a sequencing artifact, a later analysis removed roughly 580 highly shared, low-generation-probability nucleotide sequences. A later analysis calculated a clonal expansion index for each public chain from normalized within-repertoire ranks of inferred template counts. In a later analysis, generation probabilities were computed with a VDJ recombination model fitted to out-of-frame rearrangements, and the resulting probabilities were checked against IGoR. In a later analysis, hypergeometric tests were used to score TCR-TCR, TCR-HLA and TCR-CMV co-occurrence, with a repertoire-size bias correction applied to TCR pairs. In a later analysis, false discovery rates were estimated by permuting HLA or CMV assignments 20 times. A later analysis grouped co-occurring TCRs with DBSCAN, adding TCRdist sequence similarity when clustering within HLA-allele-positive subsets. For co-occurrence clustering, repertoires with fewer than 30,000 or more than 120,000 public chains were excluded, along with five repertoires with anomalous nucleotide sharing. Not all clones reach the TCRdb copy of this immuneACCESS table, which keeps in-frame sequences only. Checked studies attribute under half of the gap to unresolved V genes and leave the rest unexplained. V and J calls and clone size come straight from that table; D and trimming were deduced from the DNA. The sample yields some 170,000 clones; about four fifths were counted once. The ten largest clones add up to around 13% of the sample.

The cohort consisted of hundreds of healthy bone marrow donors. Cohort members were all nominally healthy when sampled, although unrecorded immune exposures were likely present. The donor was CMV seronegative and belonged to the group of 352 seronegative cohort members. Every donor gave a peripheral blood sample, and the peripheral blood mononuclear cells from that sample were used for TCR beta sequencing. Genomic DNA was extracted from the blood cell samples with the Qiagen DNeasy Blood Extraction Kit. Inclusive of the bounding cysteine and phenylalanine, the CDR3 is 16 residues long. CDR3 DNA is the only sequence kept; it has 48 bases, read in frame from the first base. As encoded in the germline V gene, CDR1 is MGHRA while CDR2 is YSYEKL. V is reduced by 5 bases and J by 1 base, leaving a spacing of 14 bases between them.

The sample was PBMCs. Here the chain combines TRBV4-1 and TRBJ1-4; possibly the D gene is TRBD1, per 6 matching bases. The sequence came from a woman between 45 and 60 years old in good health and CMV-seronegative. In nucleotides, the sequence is TGCGCCAGCAGCAAGACCTCAGGGGTAACTAATGAAAAACTGTTTTTT. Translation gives CASSKTSGVTNEKLFF.